This TCR beta chain was documented in a study of chemoradiotherapy in HPV16-positive cancers. Across the whole study: Candidate HPV-specific clones and shared TCR motifs came from two HPV16-positive patients.

The method was immunoSEQ multiplex PCR; TCRdb's version includes in-frame clones alone and lacks a portion of them. There are about 20,000 clones in the sample; approximately 83% occur only once, and 3.5% to 6% lies in the top ten. Germline lookup yields CDR1 SGDLS and CDR2 YYNGEE. V lost 7 bases and J 4 bases, leaving 18 bases between the germline ends. The CDR3 has 15 residues. This clone was recorded a few times. Antigen unknown. The study, taken as a whole, reports: In HPV16-positive patients, HPV-responsive T-cell expansion tracked better recurrence-free survival.

The V call is TRBV9, the J call TRBJ2-1; TRBD2 might be the D (5 bases). Sequencing used blood, obtained from a patient who underwent chemoradiotherapy. The clonotype comes from a human donor with HPV-associated anogenital cancer. The DNA of the CDR3 is TGTGCCAGCGCCCGCGGAGCGGAACTATACAATGAGCAGTTCTTC. Translated: CASARGAELYNEQFF.